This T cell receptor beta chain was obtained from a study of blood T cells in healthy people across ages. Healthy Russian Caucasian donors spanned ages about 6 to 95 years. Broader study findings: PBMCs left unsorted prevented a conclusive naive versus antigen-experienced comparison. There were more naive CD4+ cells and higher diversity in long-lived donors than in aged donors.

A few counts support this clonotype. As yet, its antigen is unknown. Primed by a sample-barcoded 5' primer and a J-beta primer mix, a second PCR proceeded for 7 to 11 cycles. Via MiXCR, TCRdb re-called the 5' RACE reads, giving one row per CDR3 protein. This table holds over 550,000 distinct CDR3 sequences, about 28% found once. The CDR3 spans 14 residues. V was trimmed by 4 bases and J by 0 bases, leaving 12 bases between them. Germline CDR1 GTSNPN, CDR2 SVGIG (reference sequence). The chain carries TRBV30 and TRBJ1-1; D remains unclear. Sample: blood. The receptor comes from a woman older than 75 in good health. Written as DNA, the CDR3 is TGTGCCTGGATGGGGTCCACATTGAACACTGAAGCTTTCTTT. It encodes CAWMGSTLNTEAFF. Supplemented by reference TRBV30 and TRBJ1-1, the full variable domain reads SQTIHQWPATLVQPVGSPLSLECTVEGTSNPNLYWYRQAAGRGLQLLFYSVGIGQISSEVPQNLSASRPQDRQFILSSKKLLLSDSGFYLCAWMGSTLNTEAFFGQGTRLTVV.